This T cell receptor beta chain was documented in a study of memory CD4+ T cells and cytomegalovirus serostatus. Study-wide results and caveats: Suggested: most of the CMV-linked TCR signature lies in CD4+ memory cells. About two fifths of the roughly 150 known CMV-associated TCRbeta sequences appeared in CD4+ memory.

Single viable CD3+CD4+CD8-CD45RO+ cells were sorted as the memory CD4+ T cells. After thawing, CD4+ T cells were positively selected. Germline V gives CDR1 SGHVS, CDR2 FQNEAQ. The ends were cut back, 2 bases at V and 5 bases at J, with 7 bases in the middle. The CDR3 consists of 13 residues. To note about this clone: As yet, its antigen is unknown.

Per the authors' pipeline: After removing out-of-frame reads, millions of distinct TCRbeta sequences remained. Clones were sequenced by immunoSEQ multiplex PCR, and TCRdb holds only the in-frame ones, with some missing. V and J calls and clone size are given by that table; D and trimming were obtained from the DNA. Here the sample spans tens of thousands of clones, roughly three quarters being singletons. V gene TRBV7-8 combines with J gene TRBJ1-5; no reliable D call. Sequenced sample: memory CD4+ T cells from blood. This receptor was taken from an adult in good health and CMV-seronegative. CDR3 DNA: TGTGCCAGCAGCTTAAGTCAGGATCAGCCCCAGCATTTT. It translates to CASSLSQDQPQHF.